The present TCR beta chain was sequenced within a study of blood T cell repertoires in COVID-19. CDR1 is LGHNA, CDR2 YSLEER, per germline. V lost 0 bases to trimming and J lost 10 bases, with 16 bases between them. The CDR3 loop spans 16 amino acids. Data came from immunoSEQ multiplex PCR; TCRdb stores just in-frame clones and leaves some out. Of under 250,000 clones listed, 80% to 90% are singletons. V usage is TRBV4-3 and J usage is TRBJ1-6; maybe TRBD1 (5 bases). The sequence was obtained from a man aged 55-75 years with acute or convalescent COVID-19. Sequenced sample: peripheral blood. CDR3 sequence (DNA): TGCGCCAGCAGCCAAGATCGGGCCAGGGCAGGATCACCCCTCCACTTT. Protein product: CASSQDRARAGSPLHF.